The rows below give T cell receptor beta chains drawn from one sample of a study of cytomegalovirus exposure and HLA in healthy donors. Assay used: immunoSEQ multiplex PCR; TCRdb lists only in-frame clones, some missing. This sample has hundreds of thousands of clones; less than 85% occur once, and the top ten carry under 0.8%. Specimen: PBMCs. Receptor source: a man younger than 35 in good health and CMV-seronegative. CDR3s include the opening cysteine and the closing phenylalanine or tryptophan. Each record gives: D gene, V gene, J gene, CDR3 protein. D genes are given only for firm matches.

>NA|TRBV18|TRBJ1-4
CASSPRQGTTNEKLFF
>TRBD1|TRBV5-4|TRBJ2-1
CASSWATGKREQFF
>TRBD1|TRBV5-8|TRBJ2-5
CASNSGTGGETQYF
>NA|TRBV30|TRBJ1-1
CAWTDLPGVQNTEAFF
>TRBD1|TRBV7-3|TRBJ2-2
CASSLKGTGFRTGELFF
>TRBD1|TRBV4-1|TRBJ1-1
CASSQDQWVSGQENTEAFF
>NA|TRBV7-8|TRBJ2-7
CASSLMSGFSYEQYF
>TRBD2|TRBV27|TRBJ2-1
CASSLRTSGRGGNEQFF
>TRBD2|TRBV25-1|TRBJ2-1
CASSLLAGDYNEQFF
>NA|TRBV7-8|TRBJ2-2
CASIGWGGGRVDTGELFF
>NA|TRBV14|TRBJ1-2
CASSRTVNWDYGYTF
>TRBD1|TRBV9|TRBJ2-1
CASSTGTDNEQFF
>NA|TRBV11-2|TRBJ1-5
CASSLDATYYQPQHF
>TRBD1|TRBV6-5|TRBJ2-7
CASRKRQGWDEQYF
>NA|TRBV18|TRBJ2-1
CASSRFEQNEQFF
>TRBD2|TRBV7-6|TRBJ2-1
CASSLTRLAGGIVNEQFF
>TRBD2|TRBV7-8|TRBJ2-2
CASSTRTGSGDTGELFF
>TRBD2|TRBV2|NA
CASRGLAGGYEQYF
>NA|TRBV18|TRBJ2-7
CASSPDRLYEQYF
>NA|TRBV7-9|TRBJ2-1
CSSSGSRDNSYNEQFF
>TRBD2|TRBV2|NA
CASRTSGYYEQYF
>NA|TRBV18|TRBJ2-1
CASSPSGSYNEQFF
>NA|TRBV2|TRBJ2-7
CASHRDWPFYEQYF
>NA|TRBV7-2|TRBJ2-1
CASSLGVGEQFF
>NA|TRBV10-3|TRBJ2-3
CAISPSTGGDTQYF
>TRBD1|TRBV11-1|TRBJ2-7
CASSRTGLGYEQYF
>TRBD1|TRBV2|TRBJ1-5
CASSSDRASNQPQHF
>TRBD2|TRBV11-2|TRBJ2-7
CASSLEWGLAGGPSYEQYF
>TRBD2|TRBV5-6|TRBJ2-7
CASSGGSYEQYF
>TRBD1|TRBV6-5|TRBJ1-2
CASSYSLDRDYGYTF
>TRBD1|TRBV28|TRBJ2-3
CASSQRQGEDTQYF
>TRBD1|TRBV6-1|TRBJ1-5
CASSERTGSNQPQHF
>NA|TRBV4-1|TRBJ1-1
CASSQVFSLNTEAFF
>NA|TRBV1|TRBJ2-7
CTSSQDSGPGGGRTGEQYF
>NA|TRBV7-2|TRBJ2-5
CASSQAAQGPQETQYF
>NA|TRBV19|TRBJ1-1
CASSIDHYALNTEAFF
>TRBD2|TRBV6-5|TRBJ2-7
CASSPVGGDYYEQYF
>NA|TRBV30|TRBJ1-1
CAWSRSAGDVNTEAFF
>NA|TRBV7-9|TRBJ2-1
CASSLGSGDYNEQFF
>NA|TRBV19|TRBJ1-1
CASSIFWTENTEAFF
>TRBD2|TRBV10-2|NA
CATILAGGNEQYF
>TRBD2|TRBV7-9|TRBJ2-1
CASSFRTRGPFIEQFF